Listed below are T cell receptor beta chains from one sample, sequenced in a study of T cell repertoires in cytomegalovirus infection. No antigen has been assigned to these receptors. TCRdb called the reads again in MiXCR, with one record for every CDR3 protein. The sample holds hundreds of thousands of distinct CDR3 sequences, roughly 28% seen once. The sample was cultured PBMCs, taken from culture after CMV antigen stimulation. The receptors come from a human donor in good health (CMV status not recorded). Some clones in this sample may be carry-over from other donors' samples. The CDR3 runs from the conserved cysteine through the conserved F or W. Each record gives: V gene, clone size, J gene, D gene, CDR3 DNA, CDR3 protein. A D gene is named only where the DNA matches it firmly. Not all rows give a size; the values are once, few, many and, for expanded clones, a class.

TRBV6-1	few	TRBJ2-2	TRBD1	TGTGCCAGCAGTTTTCGACCGGGACAGCACACCGGGGAGCTGTTTTTT	CASSFRPGQHTGELFF
TRBV15	.	TRBJ2-3	TRBD2	TGTGCCACCAGCAGGGGGCTAGCGGGTAGCACAGATACGCAGTATTTT	CATSRGLAGSTDTQYF
TRBV9	.	TRBJ2-1	.	TGTGCCAGCAGCGTAGAAATTAGAGACAATGAGCAGTTCTTC	CASSVEIRDNEQFF
TRBV5-6	few	TRBJ2-1	.	TGTGCCAGCAGCTTGGCGGCAGGGGCTCACTGGGGGCAGTTCTTC	CASSLAAGAHWGQFF
TRBV19	.	TRBJ2-1	TRBD1	TGTGCCAGTAGTATGTACGAGGGGGCTTACTACAATGAGCAGTTCTTC	CASSMYEGAYYNEQFF
TRBV7-3	.	TRBJ2-3	TRBD2	TGTGCCAGCAGCCCCGGACTAGCGCTTAGCACAGATACGCAGTATTTT	CASSPGLALSTDTQYF
TRBV7-2	many	TRBJ2-7	.	TGTGCCAGCAGCCCTTATAAGGCAGTCACTAACTACGAGCAGTACTTC	CASSPYKAVTNYEQYF
TRBV11-2	.	TRBJ2-4	TRBD1	TGTGCCAGCAGCCCCGGGACAGAGTACATTCAGTACTTC	CASSPGTEYIQYF
TRBV7-2	.	TRBJ2-1	TRBD2	TGTGCCAGCAGCCCCTTCGGGGGGAATGAGCAGTTCTTC	CASSPFGGNEQFF
TRBV9	.	TRBJ2-1	TRBD2	TGTGCCAGCAGCGTAGCGGCTAGCGGAGGCAGGTACAATGAGCAGTTCTTC	CASSVAASGGRYNEQFF
TRBV10-2	.	TRBJ2-1	TRBD2	TGCGCCAGCAGGGAGATTTGGGGGGAGGGCATAGGTTACAATGAGCAGTTCTTC	CASREIWGEGIGYNEQFF
TRBV7-9	.	TRBJ2-3	.	TGTGCCAGCAGCTTAGTACGGAGCACAGATACGCAGTATTTT	CASSLVRSTDTQYF
TRBV7-9	many	TRBJ1-1	.	TGTGCCAGCAGCTTCGGGGGGTGGGTTGACACTGAAGCTTTCTTT	CASSFGGWVDTEAFF
TRBV7-9	.	TRBJ2-7	.	TGTGCCAGCAGCCCACCGTCCGGGACCGACAGCTCCTACGAGCAGTACTTC	CASSPPSGTDSSYEQYF
TRBV5-6	.	TRBJ1-5	TRBD1	TGTGCCAGCAGCCGGACAGGACGCGTTTGGCCCCAGCATTTT	CASSRTGRVWPQHF
TRBV5-4	few	TRBJ1-2	TRBD1	TGTGCCAGCAGCGAACCAGGGGACAGCCGCACCTTC	CASSEPGDSRTF
TRBV7-6	few	TRBJ2-5	.	TGTGCCAGCAGCTTAAATGGCAAATCCCAAGAGACCCAGTACTTC	CASSLNGKSQETQYF
TRBV20-1	.	TRBJ1-5	.	TGCAGTGCTAGAAACTTCGGGGCCATCAATCAGCCCCAGCATTTT	CSARNFGAINQPQHF
TRBV7-9	.	TRBJ2-2	.	TGTGCCAGCAGCTGGCCTCGGGACGACAAAACCGGGGAGCTGTTTTTT	CASSWPRDDKTGELFF
TRBV19	.	TRBJ1-4	.	TGTGCCAGTAGTACCCAGGAAGCAACTAATGAAAAACTGTTTTTT	CASSTQEATNEKLFF
TRBV27	few	TRBJ2-7	.	TGTGCCAGCCTTTACGAGCAGTACTTC	CASLYEQYF
TRBV12-3/TRBV12-4	many	TRBJ1-5	TRBD1	TGTGCCAGCAGTAGTGGTAACAGGGGGGTACAGCCCCAGCATTTT	CASSSGNRGVQPQHF
TRBV7-8	few	TRBJ1-1	.	TGTGCCAGCAGCCAGAGGGAGGGATCCACTGAAGCTTTCTTT	CASSQREGSTEAFF
TRBV7-3	.	TRBJ2-3	.	TGTGCCAGCAGCCCCGGCCAGGCAGATACGCAGTATTTT	CASSPGQADTQYF
TRBV3-1	.	TRBJ1-1	.	TGTGCCAGCAGCCCATGGGGAGGAATGAACACTGAAGCTTTCTTT	CASSPWGGMNTEAFF
TRBV6-1	.	TRBJ1-2	.	TGTGCCAGCAGTGAGGGGGGACTCTATGGCTACACCTTC	CASSEGGLYGYTF
TRBV7-8	many	TRBJ2-3	TRBD2	TGTGCCAGCAGCCGAGGACTAGCGGGAGGGAAAGGGGGGACACATACGCAGTATTTT	CASSRGLAGGKGGTHTQYF
TRBV14	.	TRBJ1-2	.	TGTGCCAGCAGCCAAGACCCTTCCCAGGGAGGAGGCTACACCTTC	CASSQDPSQGGGYTF
TRBV6-1	.	TRBJ2-3	.	TGTGCCAGCAGTGAAGCGAGAACGCAGTATTTT	CASSEARTQYF
TRBV2	few	TRBJ1-6	TRBD1	TGTGCCAGCATTTCCGGGACAGTTAATTCACCCCTCCACTTT	CASISGTVNSPLHF
TRBV12-3/TRBV12-4	.	TRBJ2-7	TRBD2	TGTGCCAGCAGTTTGGTACTAGCGGGCGAGCAGTACTTC	CASSLVLAGEQYF
TRBV10-1	.	TRBJ2-3	TRBD2	TGCGCCAGCAGTGAGGGGGGGGTAGCAGATACGCAGTATTTT	CASSEGGVADTQYF
TRBV5-4	once	TRBJ2-7	.	TGTGCCAGCAGCTTCGAGGGGGAAGGCTCCTACGAGCAGTACTTC	CASSFEGEGSYEQYF
TRBV5-5	many	TRBJ2-1	TRBD1	TGTGCCAGCAGGAGATCCGGGACAGGCTACAATGAGCAGTTCTTC	CASRRSGTGYNEQFF
TRBV11-2	.	TRBJ1-1	TRBD1	TGTGCCAGCAGCCGTACCGGGACAGGGGCGAGAGGGAACACTGAAGCTTTCTTT	CASSRTGTGARGNTEAFF
TRBV7-9	many	TRBJ2-5	TRBD2	TGTGCCAGCAGCCGTCTAGCGGGAGTAGAGACCCAGTACTTC	CASSRLAGVETQYF
TRBV5-4	.	TRBJ2-1	TRBD2	TGTGCCAGCAGGGTAGCGGGAGGGCCAATCAATGAGCAGTTCTTC	CASRVAGGPINEQFF
TRBV6-1	.	TRBJ2-7	.	TGTGCCAGCCAATTGACAGCCTACGAGCAGTACTTC	CASQLTAYEQYF
TRBV12-3/TRBV12-4	.	TRBJ1-1	.	TGTGCCAGCAGTTTAGCGTCAGGGCGAGCTGAAGCTTTCTTT	CASSLASGRAEAFF
TRBV6-1	.	TRBJ2-7	.	TGTGCCAGCACTGAACAGGGATACGAGCAGTACTTC	CASTEQGYEQYF
TRBV7-8	few	TRBJ2-1	.	TGTGCCAGCAGCTTAGATCAGATCAATGAGCAGTTCTTC	CASSLDQINEQFF
TRBV12-3/TRBV12-4	once	TRBJ2-7	TRBD2	TGTGCCAACAGTTTGGGACTAGCGGGGGCAACTGACTACGAGCAGTACTTC	CANSLGLAGATDYEQYF
TRBV4-2	few	TRBJ2-1	.	TGTGCCAGCAGCCAAGCGGAGGGGATCAATGAGCAGTTCTTC	CASSQAEGINEQFF
TRBV19	few	TRBJ1-2	.	TGTGCCTTATCGGGGCTCCCCGGCAATGGCTACACCTTC	CALSGLPGNGYTF
TRBV20-1	.	TRBJ2-2	TRBD1	TGCAGTGGGGGACAGGGGGCGAACACCGGGGAGCTGTTTTTT	CSGGQGANTGELFF
TRBV7-6	many	TRBJ1-3	.	TGTGCCAGCAGCCCGACCCGGTCCAACTCTGGAAACACCATATATTTT	CASSPTRSNSGNTIYF
TRBV6-5	.	TRBJ2-6	.	TGTGCCAGCAGACCAGGGCTGGGGGCCAACGTCCTGACTTTC	CASRPGLGANVLTF
TRBV20-1	.	TRBJ1-6	TRBD1	TGCAGTGCTAAGAGACAGGGGAGGAATTCACCCCTCCACTTT	CSAKRQGRNSPLHF
TRBV27	.	TRBJ1-2	.	TGTGCCAGCAGTTGGGCAGGGGCTAACTATGGCTACACCTTC	CASSWAGANYGYTF
TRBV20-1	.	TRBJ1-1	.	TGCAGTGCCAAAGATTACACTGAAGCTTTCTTT	CSAKDYTEAFF
TRBV19	few	TRBJ2-7	.	TGTGCCAGTAGCCCGACGGGAGAGAGACGGAACGAGCAGTACTTC	CASSPTGERRNEQYF
TRBV7-2	few	TRBJ2-2	TRBD2	TGTGCCAGCAGCCAGACAGCGGGAGTCTTTGGGGAGCTGTTTTTT	CASSQTAGVFGELFF
TRBV6-1	.	TRBJ2-7	.	TGTGCCAGCAGTGAATGGGAATCCTACGAGCAGTACTTC	CASSEWESYEQYF
TRBV11-1	.	TRBJ2-5	TRBD1	TGTGCCAGCAGCAACCGGGACAGGCAAGAGACCCAGTACTTC	CASSNRDRQETQYF
TRBV18	.	TRBJ1-6	.	TGTGCCAGCTCACAAGGGACGGTGTCCTATAATTCACCCCTCCACTTT	CASSQGTVSYNSPLHF